This T cell receptor beta chain came from a study of blood T cell repertoires in COVID-19. Clones were sequenced by immunoSEQ multiplex PCR, and TCRdb holds only the in-frame ones, with some missing. The data hold 200,000 to 250,000 clones, with 88% observed a single time. With regard to this clone: Other DNA sequences of this sample code for an identical CDR3.

Trimming at V came to 3 bases and at J to 1 base, leaving 2 bases not matched to a gene. This CDR3 is 14 amino acids long. Germline CDR1 KGHSH, CDR2 LQKENI. Sequencing used peripheral blood. The chain couples TRBV18 to TRBJ1-1, with TRBD1 identical over 7 bases. The TCR comes from a woman aged 60-70 years with acute or convalescent COVID-19. The chain's CDR3 is CASSPGQQNTEAFF. CDR3 nucleotide sequence: TGTGCCAGCTCACCGGGACAGCAGAACACTGAAGCTTTCTTT.